What follows are 18 T cell receptor beta chains derived from one specimen sequenced in a study of blood T cell repertoires in COVID-19. The protocol was immunoSEQ multiplex PCR, while the TCRdb copy is restricted to in-frame clones and leaves out a portion. The top ten hold approximately 3.6% of the sample, which has roughly 110,000 clones, approximately 81% seen once. Specimen: peripheral blood. The receptors were sampled from a man aged 35-49 years with acute or convalescent COVID-19.

Written as DNA, the CDR3 is TGCGCCAGCAGCTTTTCGGGGGGCCTCTACGAGCAGTACTTC. Amino acid sequence: CASSFSGGLYEQYF. V is TRBV5-1 and J is TRBJ2-7; TRBD2 is a possible D gene (7 bases). The germline V gene has CDR1 SGHRS and CDR2 YFSETQ. The CDR3 runs to 14 residues. V was cut by 2 bases and J by 3 bases, with 12 bases left in between.

The J gene is TRBJ1-2, the V gene TRBV19; perhaps TRBD1 as D (5 bases). Looked up from germline, CDR1 is LNHDA and CDR2 is SQIVND (reference sequence). This CDR3 region has 10 residues. V was clipped by 11 bases and J by 4 bases, with 8 bases between them. CDR3 coding DNA: TGTGCCTCCGGGGGCTATGGCTACACCTTC. It codes for CASGGYGYTF.

This rearrangement joins TRBV2 to TRBJ2-1; 8 bases agree with TRBD2. Germline CDR1 is SNHLY and CDR2 is FYNNEI. This CDR3 comprises 16 residues. V dropped 3 bases and J dropped 4; count of bases not matched to a gene: 8. CDR3: CASSDLGGGPYNEQFF. The CDR3 coding sequence is TGTGCCAGCAGTGACTTGGGCGGGGGGCCTTACAATGAGCAGTTCTTC.

The chain recombines TRBV19 with TRBJ1-2, with TRBD1 as a possible D gene (6 bases). The CDR3 consists of 15 residues. Trimming took 3 bases from V and 5 from J, leaving 16 bases between them. Germline V CDR1 and CDR2: LNHDA, SQIVND (reference sequence). For the CDR3, the DNA is TGTGCCAGTAGTATGGGGGACACGGGGAATTATGGCTACACCTTC. Its protein product is CASSMGDTGNYGYTF.

V is TRBV30 and J is TRBJ2-3; TRBD2 might be the D (5 bases). Germline CDR1 reads GTSNPN; CDR2 reads SVGIG (reference sequence). The CDR3 loop spans 14 amino acids. The V and J ends lost 0 bases and 6 bases respectively, with 13 bases between them. DNA for the CDR3: TGTGCCTGGAGTGTGGGGAGACTCATGGATACGCAGTATTTT. Translating it yields CAWSVGRLMDTQYF.

The chain employs TRBV27 and TRBJ1-5, with a possible D match to TRBD1 (5 bases). This CDR3 has 13 residues. Germline loops: CDR1 MNHEY, CDR2 SMNVEV (reference sequence). The ends were cut back, 5 bases at V and 3 bases at J, with 8 bases in the middle. CDR3 in DNA: TGTGCCAGCAGTAGGGGTAACAATCAGCCCCAGCATTTT. Translation: CASSRGNNQPQHF.

This clone appeared once. This chain links TRBV5-6 with TRBJ2-7; 8 bases align to TRBD1. The CDR3 spans 15 residues. V gave up 4 bases and J gave up 7 bases; unmatched junction bases: 13. Germline loops: CDR1 SGHDT, CDR2 YYEEEE. CDR3 sequence: CASSEGTGSLWEQYF. The CDR3 nucleotides read TGTGCCAGCAGCGAGGGGACAGGAAGTCTTTGGGAGCAGTACTTC.

The V call is TRBV24-1, the J call TRBJ2-2; unclear D gene. This CDR3 has 15 amino acids. Trimming removed 3 bases from V and 1 base from J, with 8 bases in between. The germline V gene has CDR1 KGHDR and CDR2 SFDVKD. CDR3 loop: CATSDPRQNTGELFF. The CDR3 nucleotides are TGTGCCACCAGTGATCCACGACAGAACACCGGGGAGCTGTTTTTT.

The J gene is TRBJ2-2, the V gene TRBV5-1; D is undetermined. CDR1 and CDR2 (germline): SGHRS, YFSETQ. The V end lost 0 bases, the J end lost 1 base, and 7 bases lay between the germline ends. The CDR3 consists of 15 residues. This CDR3 reads CASSLDSGNTGELFF. CDR3 bases: TGCGCCAGCAGCTTGGATTCAGGGAACACCGGGGAGCTGTTTTTT.

Only one count was recorded for this clone. The genes are TRBV19 and TRBJ1-1; 9 bases fit TRBD1. The CDR3 is 16 amino acids. CDR1 is LNHDA and CDR2 is SQIVND in the germline V gene (reference sequence). Germline trimming cut 7 bases from V and 3 bases from J; bases unmatched to any gene: 12. The CDR3 is CASINLAQGADTEAFF. CDR3 bases: TGTGCCAGTATCAACCTTGCACAGGGGGCGGACACTGAAGCTTTCTTT.

The gene calls are TRBV4-2 and TRBJ2-1; 9 nucleotides align to TRBD1. The CDR3 is 18 amino acids. The germline CDR1 and CDR2 sequences are LGHNA and YNFKEQ. V was pared by 3 bases and J by 4 bases, with 13 bases of the junction left unmatched. The CDR3 DNA is TGTGCCAGCAGCCAGCACACAGGGGGCGCATACTCATACAATGAGCAGTTCTTC. This sequence encodes CASSQHTGGAYSYNEQFF.

The chain joins TRBV5-1 to TRBJ1-2; 8 bases are a match to TRBD1. The CDR3 length is 12 residues. V shed 4 bases, J shed 10 bases, and the junction held 6 bases outside the gene matches. CDR1 is SGHRS, CDR2 YFSETQ, per germline. DNA of the CDR3: TGCGCCAGCAGCCCACTGACAGGGGACTACACCTTC. Translated: CASSPLTGDYTF.

The genes are TRBV21-1 and TRBJ2-4; TRBD2 is the table's D call, not checked against the DNA. TRBV21-1 is termed a pseudogene. The CDR3 loop spans 22 amino acids. CDR3 loop: CASSKEECREAGWDKGKNIQYF. The CDR3 nucleotides read TGTGCCAGCAGCAAAGAAGAGTGTAGGGAGGCTGGTTGGGATAAGGGCAAAAACATTCAGTACTTC.

The chain employs TRBV2 and TRBJ1-6; TRBD1 agrees at 8 bases. The germline gives CDR1 SNHLY, CDR2 FYNNEI. The CDR3 length is 15 residues. J was trimmed by 5 bases and V by 4 bases; bases with no gene match: 4. The CDR3 reads CASSAQGANNSPLHF. CDR3 DNA: TGTGCCAGCAGTGCCCAGGGGGCTAATAATTCACCCCTCCACTTT. The entire variable domain, with the rest obtained from reference TRBV2 and TRBJ1-6, is as follows: EPEVTQTPSHQVTQMGQEVILRCVPISNHLYFYWYRQILGQKVEFLVSFYNNEISEKSEIFDDQFSVERPDGSNFTLKIRSTKLEDSAMYFCASSAQGANNSPLHFGNGTRLTVT.

V is TRBV3-1 (or the pseudogene TRBV3-2) and J is TRBJ2-7, with 12 bases identical to TRBD2. V gave up 5 bases and J gave up 2 bases; unmatched junction bases: 1. The CDR3 spans 14 residues. CDR1 is LGHDT, CDR2 YNNKEL, per germline (reference sequence). Here the CDR3 DNA reads TGTGCCAGCAGCGCTAGCGGGGGGGCCTACGAGCAGTACTTC. Translation: CASSASGGAYEQYF.

This clone was detected only once. The chain uses TRBV2 and TRBJ1-2, with D hard to call. Germline CDR1 reads SNHLY; CDR2 reads FYNNEI. The V end lost 4 bases, the J end lost 4 bases, and 10 bases lay between the germline ends. This CDR3 is built from 13 residues. The CDR3 protein is CASSVWAAYGYTF. The CDR3 nucleotides read TGTGCCAGCAGTGTGTGGGCAGCCTATGGCTACACCTTC.

V gene TRBV11-1 combines with J gene TRBJ2-5; D not certain. Trimming cost V 0 bases and J 1 base, with 3 bases left between them. CDR1 is SGHAT, CDR2 FQDESV, per germline (reference sequence). This CDR3 spans 13 amino acids. The DNA for the CDR3 is TGTGCCAGCAGCTTAGCCCTCCAAGAGACCCAGTACTTC. Its translation: CASSLALQETQYF.

The V call is TRBV7-8, the J call TRBJ2-3; 11 nucleotides agree with TRBD2. With V trimmed by 7 bases and J by 3 bases, 6 bases remained unmatched. Germline V lookup: CDR1 SGHVS, CDR2 FQNEAQ. This CDR3 region has 15 residues. The CDR3 loop reads CASTYSGGATDTQYF. As DNA, the CDR3 is TGTGCCAGCACGTATAGCGGGGGGGCGACAGATACGCAGTATTTT.